This T cell receptor beta chain was identified in a study of control samples from healthy donors and cancer patients. Per the germline V gene, CDR1 is MNHEY and CDR2 is SVGAGI. V lost 6 bases and J lost 2, with 12 bases in between. The CDR3 totals 14 residues. TCRdb keeps only in-frame clones here, not all; method: immunoSEQ multiplex PCR. The sample lists 150,000 to 200,000 clones, about 91% occurring once. What was sequenced was blood. The TCR originated in a woman aged 40 to 55 in good health. The V call is TRBV6-5, the J call TRBJ2-3; D uncertain. The CDR3 nucleotides are TGTGCCAGCAGAAGGGCTGAGTACACAGATACGCAGTATTTT. This codes for CASRRAEYTDTQYF.